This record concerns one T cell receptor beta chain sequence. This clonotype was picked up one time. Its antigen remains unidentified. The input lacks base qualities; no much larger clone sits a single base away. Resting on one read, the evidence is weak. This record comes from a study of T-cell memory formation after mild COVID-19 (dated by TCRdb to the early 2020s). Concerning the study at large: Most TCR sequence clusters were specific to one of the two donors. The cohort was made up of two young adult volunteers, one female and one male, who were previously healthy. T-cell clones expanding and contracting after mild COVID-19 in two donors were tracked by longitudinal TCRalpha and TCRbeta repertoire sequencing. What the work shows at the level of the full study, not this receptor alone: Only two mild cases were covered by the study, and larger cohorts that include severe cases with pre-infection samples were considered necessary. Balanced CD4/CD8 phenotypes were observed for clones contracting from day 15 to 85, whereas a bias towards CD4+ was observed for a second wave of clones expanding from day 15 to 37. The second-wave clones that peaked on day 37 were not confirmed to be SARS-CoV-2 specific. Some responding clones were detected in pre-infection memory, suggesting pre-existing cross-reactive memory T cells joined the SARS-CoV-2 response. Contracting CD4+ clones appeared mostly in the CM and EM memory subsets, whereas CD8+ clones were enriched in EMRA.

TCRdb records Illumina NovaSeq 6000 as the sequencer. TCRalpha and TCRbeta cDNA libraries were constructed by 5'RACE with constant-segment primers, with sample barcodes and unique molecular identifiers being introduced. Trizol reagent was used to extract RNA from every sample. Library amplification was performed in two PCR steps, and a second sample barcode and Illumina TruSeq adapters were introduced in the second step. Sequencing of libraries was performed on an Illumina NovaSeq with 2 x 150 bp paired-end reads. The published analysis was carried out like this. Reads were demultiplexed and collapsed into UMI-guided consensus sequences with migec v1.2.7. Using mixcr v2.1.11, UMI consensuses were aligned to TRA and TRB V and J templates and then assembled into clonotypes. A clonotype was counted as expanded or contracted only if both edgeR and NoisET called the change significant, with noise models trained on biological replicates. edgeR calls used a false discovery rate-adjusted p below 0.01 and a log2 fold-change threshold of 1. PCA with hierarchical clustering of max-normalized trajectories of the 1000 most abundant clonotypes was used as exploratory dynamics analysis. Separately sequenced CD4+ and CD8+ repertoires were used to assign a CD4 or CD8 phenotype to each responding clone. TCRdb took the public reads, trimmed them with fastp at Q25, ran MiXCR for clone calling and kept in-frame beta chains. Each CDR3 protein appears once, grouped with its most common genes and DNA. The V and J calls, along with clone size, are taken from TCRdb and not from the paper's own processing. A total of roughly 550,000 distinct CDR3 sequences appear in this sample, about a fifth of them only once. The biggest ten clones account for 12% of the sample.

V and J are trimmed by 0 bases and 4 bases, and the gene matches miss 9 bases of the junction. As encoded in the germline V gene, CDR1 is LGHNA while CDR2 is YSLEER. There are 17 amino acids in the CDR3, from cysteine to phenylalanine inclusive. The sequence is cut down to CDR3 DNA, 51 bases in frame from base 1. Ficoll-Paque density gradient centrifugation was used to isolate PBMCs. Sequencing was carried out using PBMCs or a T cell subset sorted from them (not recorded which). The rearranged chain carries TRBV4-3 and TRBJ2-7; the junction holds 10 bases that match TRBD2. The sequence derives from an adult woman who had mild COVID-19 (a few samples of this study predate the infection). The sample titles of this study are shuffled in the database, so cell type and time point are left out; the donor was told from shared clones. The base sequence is TGCGCCAGCAGCCAAGATATCCGCCTAGCGGGAGTATACGAGCAGTACTTC. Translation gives CASSQDIRLAGVYEQYF.